Reported below is one T cell receptor (beta chain). Clones were sequenced by immunoSEQ multiplex PCR, and TCRdb holds only the in-frame ones, with some missing. The profile shows about 59,000 clones, almost 97% of them singletons. The sample originates from a study of technical replicates of blood from a handful of donors. Germline V gene data show CDR1 as SGDLS and CDR2 as YYNGEE. This CDR3 is built from 16 residues. Losses at the gene ends were 1 base for V and 1 base for J; bases not matched to a gene: 4. The gene calls are TRBV9 and TRBJ2-7; 11 bases are a match to TRBD1. The source material was T cells isolated from PBMCs. The sequence was obtained from a human donor in good health. The CDR3: CASSVSGTGGSYEQYF. As DNA, the CDR3 is TGTGCCAGCAGCGTATCAGGGACAGGGGGATCCTACGAGCAGTACTTC.